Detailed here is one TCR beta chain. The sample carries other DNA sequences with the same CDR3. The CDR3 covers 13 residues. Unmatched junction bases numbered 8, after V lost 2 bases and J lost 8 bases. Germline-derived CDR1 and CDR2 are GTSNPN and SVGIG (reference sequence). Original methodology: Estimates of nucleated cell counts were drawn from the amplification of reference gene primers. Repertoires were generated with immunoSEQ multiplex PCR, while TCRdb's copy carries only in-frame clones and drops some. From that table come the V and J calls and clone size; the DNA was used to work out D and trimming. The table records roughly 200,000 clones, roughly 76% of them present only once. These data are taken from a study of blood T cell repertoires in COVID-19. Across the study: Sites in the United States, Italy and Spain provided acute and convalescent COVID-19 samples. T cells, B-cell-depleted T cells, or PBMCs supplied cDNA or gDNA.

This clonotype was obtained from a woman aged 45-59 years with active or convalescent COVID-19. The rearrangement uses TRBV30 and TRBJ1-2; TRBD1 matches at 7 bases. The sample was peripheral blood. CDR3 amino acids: CAWSLQGRGGYTF. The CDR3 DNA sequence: TGTGCCTGGAGTTTACAGGGGCGCGGGGGCTACACCTTC.